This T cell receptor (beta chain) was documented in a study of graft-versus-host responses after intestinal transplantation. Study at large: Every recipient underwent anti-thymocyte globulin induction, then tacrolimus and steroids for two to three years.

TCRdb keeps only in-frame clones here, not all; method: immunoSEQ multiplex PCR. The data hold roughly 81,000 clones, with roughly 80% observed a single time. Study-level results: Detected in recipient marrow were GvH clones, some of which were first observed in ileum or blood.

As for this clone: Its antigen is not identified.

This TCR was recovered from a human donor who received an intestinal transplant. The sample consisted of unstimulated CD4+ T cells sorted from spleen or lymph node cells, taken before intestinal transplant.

CDR3 sequence: CASSGQGDSNQPQHF. For the CDR3, the DNA is TGTGCCAGCAGTGGACAGGGAGATAGCAATCAGCCCCAGCATTTT. The J gene is TRBJ1-5, the V gene TRBV2; TRBD1 matches 7 bases. The CDR3 loop spans 15 amino acids. Trimming at V came to 4 bases and at J to 0 bases, leaving 3 bases not matched to a gene. Germline CDR1 and CDR2: SNHLY and FYNNEI. The full variable domain, rest sourced from reference TRBV2 and TRBJ1-5, is EPEVTQTPSHQVTQMGQEVILRCVPISNHLYFYWYRQILGQKVEFLVSFYNNEISEKSEIFDDQFSVERPDGSNFTLKIRSTKLEDSAMYFCASSGQGDSNQPQHFGDGTRLSIL.